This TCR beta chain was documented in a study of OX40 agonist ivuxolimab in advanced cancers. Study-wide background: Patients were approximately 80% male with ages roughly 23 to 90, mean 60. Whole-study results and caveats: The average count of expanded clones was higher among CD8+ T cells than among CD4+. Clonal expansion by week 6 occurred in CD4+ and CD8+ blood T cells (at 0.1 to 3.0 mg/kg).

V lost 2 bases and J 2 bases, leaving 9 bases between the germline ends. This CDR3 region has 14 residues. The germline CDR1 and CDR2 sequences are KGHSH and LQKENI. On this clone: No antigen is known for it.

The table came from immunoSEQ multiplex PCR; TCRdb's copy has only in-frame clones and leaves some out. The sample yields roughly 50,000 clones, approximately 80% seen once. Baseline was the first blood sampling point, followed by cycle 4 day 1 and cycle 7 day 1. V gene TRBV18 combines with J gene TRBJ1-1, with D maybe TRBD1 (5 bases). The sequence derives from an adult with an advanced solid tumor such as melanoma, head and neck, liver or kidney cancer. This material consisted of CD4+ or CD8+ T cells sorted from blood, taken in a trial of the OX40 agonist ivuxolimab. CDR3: CASSPTDSNTEAFF. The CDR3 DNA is TGTGCCAGCTCACCAACAGACAGCAACACTGAAGCTTTCTTT. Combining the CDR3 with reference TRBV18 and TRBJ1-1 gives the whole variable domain NAGVMQNPRHLVRRRGQEARLRCSPMKGHSHVYWYRQLPEEGLKFMVYLQKENIIDESGMPKERFSAEFPKEGPSILRIQQVVRGDSAAYFCASSPTDSNTEAFFGQGTRLTVV.